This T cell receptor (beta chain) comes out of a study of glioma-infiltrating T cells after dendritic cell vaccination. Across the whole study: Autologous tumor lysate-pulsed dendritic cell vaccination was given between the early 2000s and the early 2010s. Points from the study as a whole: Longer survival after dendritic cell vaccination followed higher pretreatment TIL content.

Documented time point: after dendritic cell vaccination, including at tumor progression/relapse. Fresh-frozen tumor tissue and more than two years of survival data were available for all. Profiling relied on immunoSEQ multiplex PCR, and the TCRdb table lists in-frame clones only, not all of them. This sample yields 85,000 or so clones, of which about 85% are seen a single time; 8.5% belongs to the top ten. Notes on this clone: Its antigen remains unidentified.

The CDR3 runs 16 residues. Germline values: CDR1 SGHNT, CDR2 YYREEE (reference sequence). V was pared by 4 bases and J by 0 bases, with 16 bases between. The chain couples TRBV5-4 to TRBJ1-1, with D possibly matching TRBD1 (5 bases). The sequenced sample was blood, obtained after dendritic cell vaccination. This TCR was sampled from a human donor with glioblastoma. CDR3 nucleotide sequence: TGTGCCAGCAGCCCGGGATCCCGGGGGTTGAACACTGAAGCTTTCTTT. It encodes CASSPGSRGLNTEAFF.